One TCR beta chain is described in this entry. No antigen is known for it. These data are taken from a study of OX40 agonist ivuxolimab in advanced cancers. For the study at large: Previous treatment with anti-PD-1, anti-PD-L1 or anti-CTLA-4 therapy was allowed; over 35% had received some. Partial responses were achieved by three patients, of whom one had hepatocellular carcinoma and two had cutaneous melanoma. Overall study findings and caveats: CD4+ and CD8+ T cells in blood underwent clonal expansion by week 6 at 0.1 to 3.0 mg/kg. People who partly responded at 0.1-3.0 mg/kg had some of the least clonal expansion seen.

The repertoire was sequenced with immunoSEQ multiplex PCR; TCRdb's copy has only in-frame clones and lacks some. The sample yields fewer than 6,000 clones, around 71% seen once. This sequence originates from an adult with an advanced solid tumor such as melanoma, head and neck, liver or kidney cancer. The specimen was CD4+ or CD8+ T cells sorted from blood, collected in a trial of the OX40 agonist ivuxolimab.

CDR3 residues: CASSTGTAPGELFF. In DNA form, the CDR3 reads TGTGCCAGCAGCACTGGGACAGCCCCCGGGGAGCTGTTTTTT. The chain has TRBV5-4 and TRBJ2-2; 7 nucleotides align to TRBD1. The junction had 6 bases not matched to a gene; V was cut back by 4 bases and J by 6 bases. Looked up from germline, CDR1 is SGHNT and CDR2 is YYREEE (reference sequence). The CDR3 totals 14 residues.